This T cell receptor beta chain was identified in a study of OX40 agonist ivuxolimab in advanced cancers. Study-wide context: Those treated in dose escalation had hepatocellular carcinoma, melanoma, renal cell cancer or head and neck cancer.

A single count supports this clone. Its antigen is unidentified. The data were produced by immunoSEQ multiplex PCR, yet TCRdb's version contains in-frame clones alone and is incomplete. The sample holds about 150,000 clones; 85% to 95% are singletons and the top ten take about 0.31%. Whole-study findings and limits: Some patients who did not respond also had low normalized T-cell clonal expansion.

The CDR3 runs 15 residues. Looked up from germline, CDR1 is SGHTA and CDR2 is FQGNSA. With 5 bases removed from V and 11 bases from J, the gap between germline ends came to 24 bases. This sequence originates from an adult with an advanced solid tumor such as melanoma, head and neck, liver or kidney cancer. The input for sequencing was CD4+ or CD8+ T cells sorted from blood, taken in a trial of the OX40 agonist ivuxolimab. This chain links TRBV7-2 with TRBJ1-1; possible D gene TRBD1, 6 bases. The CDR3 loop reads CASSPRGGNLLRAFF. CDR3 bases: TGTGCCAGCAGCCCCCGAGGGGGTAATTTGTTACGGGCTTTCTTT.